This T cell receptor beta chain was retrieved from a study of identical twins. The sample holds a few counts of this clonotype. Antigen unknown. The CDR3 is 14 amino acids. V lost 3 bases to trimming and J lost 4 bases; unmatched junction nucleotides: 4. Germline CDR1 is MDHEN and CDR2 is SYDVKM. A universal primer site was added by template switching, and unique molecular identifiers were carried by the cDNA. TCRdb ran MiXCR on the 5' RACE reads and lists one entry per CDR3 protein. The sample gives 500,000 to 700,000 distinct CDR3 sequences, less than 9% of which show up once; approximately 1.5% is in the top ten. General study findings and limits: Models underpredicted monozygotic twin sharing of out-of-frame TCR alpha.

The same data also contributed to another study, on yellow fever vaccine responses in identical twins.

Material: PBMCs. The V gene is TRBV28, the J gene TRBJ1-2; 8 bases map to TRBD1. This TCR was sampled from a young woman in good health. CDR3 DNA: TGTGCCAGCAGTTTTCCTGACAGGGGCTATGGCTACACCTTC. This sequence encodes CASSFPDRGYGYTF.